This TCR beta chain is from a study of breast tumors, draining lymph nodes, adjacent tissues (dated by TCRdb to 2016 to 2018). Context from the whole study: TCR beta repertoires were compared across tumor, adjacent nontumor tissue and axillary lymph nodes obtained from breast cancer patients. In human breast cancer, the study set out to assess how tumor, surrounding tissue and draining lymph node repertoires relate to one another and whether T cells might be exchanged between them.

This clonotype has a count of ten or more. The clone's antigen remains unknown. No clone much larger than this one lies a single base away; base qualities are absent. TCRdb shows the sequencer as Illumina HiSeq 2000. TCR beta chain libraries were generated by multiplex PCR amplification. The amplified TCR beta chain products were analyzed by high-throughput sequencing. The raw public reads went through TCRdb reprocessing: fastp at Q25, MiXCR clone calling, in-frame beta chains kept. Each entry merges the rows of one CDR3 protein and shows their most common DNA and genes. For this sample there are around 43,000 distinct CDR3 sequences; under 25% appear just once. Together, the top ten hold over 6.5% of the sample. What the study reported, not specific to this receptor: Tumors showed preferential V and J gene usage, and their T-cell repertoire diversity fell below that of lymph nodes yet above that of nontumor tissue. In luminal-like breast cancer, tumor and nontumor tissue repertoires resembled each other significantly more than in basal-like breast cancer. The conclusion that tumor T cells originate in lymph nodes was presented as consistent with a hypothesis rather than as directly demonstrated. The data were judged consistent with most tumor T cells deriving from the lymph node and then expanding within tumor tissue.

There are 15 amino acids in the CDR3, from cysteine to phenylalanine inclusive. Only the CDR3 DNA stays, 45 bases, in frame from base 1. CDR1 is given as SEHNR and CDR2 as FQNEAQ, both from the germline V gene (reference sequence). Cut back by 2 bases and 0 bases, the V and J ends lie 8 bases apart. The chain couples TRBV7-9 to TRBJ1-3; the D gene cannot be named for sure. Specimen: breast tumor tissue. The source of this sequence is a female donor with breast cancer. Some clones in this sample may be carry-over from other donors' samples. The DNA is as follows: TGTGCCAGCAGCTTAAATGAAGACTCTGGAAACACCATATATTTT. It translates as CASSLNEDSGNTIYF.